These 11 T cell receptor beta chains were all obtained from the same sample, sequenced in a study of CD8 T cells in ankylosing spondylitis. Notes on the study in general: Ankylosing spondylitis blood appeared to be characterized by a TCR beta motif of several highly homologous variants.

One entry per CDR3 protein results from TCRdb running MiXCR on the 5' RACE reads. The sample lists about 440,000 distinct CDR3 sequences, roughly 18% occurring once. These TCRs' antigens remain unknown. Specimen: blood, either unsorted or a sorted T cell fraction (not recorded which). All receptors come from a male donor with ankylosing spondylitis.

This clonotype was seen only a few times. The chain joins TRBV4-3 to TRBJ1-1, with D perhaps matching TRBD1 (6 bases). The CDR3 contains 18 residues. Germline CDR1 LGHNA, CDR2 YSLEER. Trimming removed 1 base at V and 6 bases at J, with 24 bases between. The CDR3 is CASSQGAPVLNRAPEAFF. The CDR3 region has the DNA TGCGCCAGCAGCCAAGGGGCCCCTGTCCTTAACAGGGCACCTGAAGCTTTCTTT.

V usage is TRBV4-2 and J usage is TRBJ1-1; maybe TRBD1 (6 bases). With 0 bases removed from V and 1 base from J, the gap between germline ends came to 6 bases. The germline gives CDR1 LGHNA, CDR2 YNFKEQ. The CDR3 contains 14 residues. The CDR3 DNA is TGTGCCAGCAGCCAAGAGGGGGCGAACACTGAAGCTTTCTTT. The encoded protein is CASSQEGANTEAFF.

V and J are TRBV12-3 or TRBV12-4 and TRBJ1-3; 7 positions match TRBD1. J lost 10 bases, V lost 7 bases, and 10 bases had no gene match. This CDR3 is 13 amino acids long. CDR3 sequence reads: CASTQGQRRTIYF. The CDR3 region has the DNA TGTGCCAGCACCCAGGGACAGAGACGTACCATATATTTT.

Many counts were recorded for this clonotype. The J gene is TRBJ1-3, the V gene TRBV12-3 or TRBV12-4, with 8 bases aligning to TRBD1. V dropped 6 bases and J dropped 2; count of bases not matched to a gene: 6. The CDR3 contains 15 residues. The CDR3 protein is CASRRTGLAGNTIYF. CDR3 in DNA: TGTGCCAGCAGGAGGACAGGGTTAGCTGGAAACACCATATATTTT.

V gene TRBV6-6 combines with J gene TRBJ1-2, with TRBD1 identical over 7 bases. Germline values: CDR1 MNHNY, CDR2 SVGAGI (reference sequence). The CDR3 sequence is 12 residues long. V lost 6 bases to trimming and J lost 6 bases; unmatched junction nucleotides: 4. CDR3 nucleotides: TGTGCCAGCAGACCCGGGACAGATGGCTACACCTTC. Translated: CASRPGTDGYTF.

This clonotype was seen a few times. The chain carries TRBV20-1 and TRBJ2-4, with D possibly being TRBD1 (8 bases). Germline CDR1 reads DFQATT; CDR2 reads SNEGSKA (reference sequence). Trimming removed 3 bases at V and 7 bases at J, with 22 bases between. There are 16 residues in the CDR3. The CDR3 DNA reads as TGCAGTGCTAGGGATAAGAACAGGGGGGGATTGAACATTCAGTACTTC. This codes for CSARDKNRGGLNIQYF.

This chain joins TRBV5-1 and TRBJ2-5; 13 positions match TRBD2. Germline CDR1 is SGHRS and CDR2 is YFSETQ. The junction had 7 bases not matched to a gene; V was cut back by 6 bases and J by 2 bases. There are 16 residues in the CDR3. The CDR3 DNA reads TGCGCCAGCACCTCCGGGACTAGCGGGGCGCAAGAGACCCAGTACTTC. It codes for CASTSGTSGAQETQYF.

This sequence joins TRBV6-1 and TRBJ1-4; 7 nucleotides align to TRBD1. The CDR3 spans 14 residues. Trimming cost V 6 bases and J 4 bases; bases outside gene matches: 5. Germline V lookup: CDR1 MNHNS, CDR2 SASEGT. The CDR3 nucleotides are TGTGCCAGCAGCGCTGACAGGGTTAATGAAAAACTGTTTTTT. This gives the protein CASSADRVNEKLFF.

In this sample, this clonotype turned up a few times. V usage is TRBV12-3 or TRBV12-4 and J usage is TRBJ1-6; weak D call: TRBD1 (6 bases). V lost 8 bases, J lost 10 bases, and 18 bases lay in between. This CDR3 comprises 14 residues. The CDR3 DNA sequence: TGTGCCAGCGTACAACAGGGTGCAGGCTCACCCCTCCACTTT. Translated: CASVQQGAGSPLHF.

There are a few counts of this clonotype. CDR3 nucleotide sequence: TGTGCCAGCAGCTTAAGTCTGGGACAGATATACAATGAGCAGTTCTTC. Translated, it gives CASSLSLGQIYNEQFF. J is TRBJ2-1 and V is TRBV7-9; TRBD1 matches 7 bases. J gave up 4 bases and V 2 bases, and 8 bases lay outside the gene matches. The germline gives CDR1 SEHNR, CDR2 FQNEAQ (reference sequence). The CDR3 contains 16 residues.

This clonotype occurred many times. The rearrangement links TRBV20-1 to TRBJ1-2, with D perhaps TRBD1 (6 bases). CDR3 length equals 13 residues. V was cut by 5 bases and J by 0 bases, with 10 bases left in between. The germline gives CDR1 DFQATT, CDR2 SNEGSKA (reference sequence). The CDR3 here is CSAEQGSNYGYTF. The CDR3 bases are TGCAGTGCTGAACAGGGATCTAACTATGGCTACACCTTC.